One TCR beta chain is described in this entry. Its specificity is unknown. In the study's own analysis: Junction-only sequences produced by ImmunoSEQ had no quality scores, so filtering differed. Assay used: immunoSEQ multiplex PCR; TCRdb lists only in-frame clones, some missing. The V and J calls and clone size were taken over from that table, and D and trimming were inferred from the DNA. The table has roughly 2.2 million clones, about nine tenths seen once. J gave up 1 base and V 5 bases, and 3 bases lay outside the gene matches. The germline V gene encodes CDR1 MNHNY and CDR2 SVGAGI (reference sequence). The CDR3 extends over 16 amino acids. This entry belongs to a study of shared clonotypes between healthy human individuals. Study results and limitations: Although depth was large, rarefaction showed that sequencing of the sorted subsets was incomplete. Larger estimated richness was generally seen in naive subsets than in memory subsets. Sampling used blood alone; tissue repertoires probably differ.

The TCR originated in a man aged 18 to 29 in good health. Some clones in this sample may be carry-over from other donors' samples. Sequenced: naive CD4+ T cells from PBMCs. Regarding subset: CD45RA+ positively selected. The chain joins TRBV6-6 to TRBJ2-1; 12 nucleotides agree with TRBD2. As DNA, the CDR3 is TGTGCCAGCAGTACTAGCGGGAGGTCGTCCTACAATGAGCAGTTCTTC. Protein product: CASSTSGRSSYNEQFF.